This TCR beta chain stems from a study of beta chain features in type 1 diabetes. Whole-study findings and limits: Reduced insertions and increased deletions marked VDJ junctions in type 1 diabetes patients. Researchers report that Type 1 diabetes patients had moderately but significantly shorter TCRB CDR3s across all four CD4+ subsets. Still unanswered here is whether HLA type influences TCRB rearrangement.

Since all of the isolated RNA was reverse transcribed, expressed TCRB transcripts were what got sequenced. The repertoire was sequenced with immunoSEQ multiplex PCR; TCRdb's copy has only in-frame clones and lacks some. Of 300,000 to 350,000 clones listed, roughly 9% are singletons. A note on this clone: What it binds is not known.

The TCR was taken from a man aged 25-40 years with type 1 diabetes. The material sequenced was central memory CD4+ T cells from blood.

The CDR3 DNA is TGTGCCAGCAGCGCAGCGGGCGAAGGGAACTATGGCTACACCTTC. It translates to CASSAAGEGNYGYTF. This chain links TRBV9 with TRBJ1-2; D uncertain. Trimming left V 3 bases short and J 2 bases short, with 14 bases between. Per the germline V gene, CDR1 is SGDLS and CDR2 is YYNGEE. This CDR3 has 15 residues.